The text below deals with one TCR beta chain. Its antigen is unknown. This sample stems from a study of T cell responses to AZD1222 COVID-19 vaccine. TCRdb's table, derived via immunoSEQ multiplex PCR, lists solely in-frame clones and lacks some. The table records about 66,000 clones, around 80% of them present only once. Study-wide findings and caveats: As reported, nearly half of all spike-specific TCRs target variant regions that are unmutated. The donor cohort was predominantly white British with a female majority, and clonal diversity may have been underestimated. The study sampled repertoires only after the peak T cell response.

Pooling was applied to second doses at about 4 or about 12 weeks. Germline loops: CDR1 LNHDA, CDR2 SQIVND (reference sequence). V trimming: 7 bases; J trimming: 7 bases; junction bases outside the gene matches: 6. This CDR3 is built from 14 residues. The gene calls are TRBV19 and TRBJ1-6; 8 nucleotides line up with TRBD1. This sequence originates from an adult who received the AZD1222 COVID-19 vaccine. The sequences come from peripheral blood, collected 28 days after the second AZD1222 dose. The CDR3 DNA reads as TGTGCCAGTACCGAGGCAGGGGGCAATTCACCCCTCCACTTT. Protein sequence: CASTEAGGNSPLHF.